This entry describes one TCR beta chain. Its antigen is unidentified. The data were obtained in a study of shared clonotypes between healthy human individuals. Points from the study as a whole: Unshared clonotypes carried lower generation probabilities than those common to all four donors.

The table came from immunoSEQ multiplex PCR; TCRdb's copy has only in-frame clones and leaves some out. The table records more than 500,000 clones, more than 95% of them present only once. The CDR3 sequence is 15 residues long. The V and J ends lost 5 bases and 0 bases, in that order; junction bases with no gene match: 7. Germline lookup yields CDR1 MDHEN and CDR2 SYDVKM. The chain uses TRBV28 and TRBJ2-7; 7 nucleotides agree with TRBD1. The sequence derives from a woman aged 25-40 years in good health. Sequenced sample: naive CD4+ T cells sorted from blood. Sample subset: CD45RA+ positively selected. In nucleotides, the CDR3 is TGTGCCAGCAGTGCACCGGGACAGTACTCCTACGAGCAGTACTTC. It codes for CASSAPGQYSYEQYF.